These 11 T cell receptor beta chains share one sample of origin, sequenced in a study of T cell changes during pregnancy in multiple sclerosis. TCRdb's table, derived via immunoSEQ multiplex PCR, lists solely in-frame clones and lacks some. The table records some 100,000 clones, approximately 94% of them present only once. The material sequenced was peripheral blood, taken before pregnancy. The receptors shown here come from a female donor with multiple sclerosis, enrolled in a pregnancy study.

The chain is built from TRBV2 and TRBJ2-5; 8 bases match TRBD1. Germline CDR1 SNHLY, CDR2 FYNNEI. The CDR3 is made up of 14 amino acids. V lost 5 bases to trimming and J lost 5 bases; unmatched junction nucleotides: 7. The CDR3 coding sequence is TGTGCCAGCAGTACCTTCCACAGGGGGGAGACCCAGTACTTC. This codes for CASSTFHRGETQYF.

V is TRBV6-5 and J is TRBJ2-1; D not resolved. Germline-derived CDR1 and CDR2 are MNHEY and SVGAGI. V was clipped by 0 bases and J by 5 bases, with 14 bases between them. The CDR3 runs 16 residues. The CDR3 coding sequence is TGTGCCAGCAGTTACTCCCCAGGAAACCCTAACAATGAGCAGTTCTTC. Protein product: CASSYSPGNPNNEQFF.

The V call is TRBV13, the J call TRBJ2-1; weak D call: TRBD2 (6 bases). Germline lookup yields CDR1 PRHDT and CDR2 FYEKMQ (reference sequence). This CDR3 region has 14 residues. The V end was cut by 7 bases, the J end by 7 bases, with 17 bases between. DNA for the CDR3: TGTGCCAGCACGGTCCGGGAGATGGGGAATGAGCAGTTCTTC. This codes for CASTVREMGNEQFF.

The chain is built from TRBV27 and TRBJ1-5; maybe TRBD1 (6 bases). This CDR3 has 14 residues. Germline V gene sequence: CDR1 MNHEY, CDR2 SMNVEV (reference sequence). The ends were cut back, 5 bases at V and 7 bases at J, with 15 bases in the middle. CDR3 amino acids: CASSPGGAGQPQHF. The CDR3 bases are TGTGCCAGCAGTCCCGGGGGGGCGGGACAGCCCCAGCATTTT.

The chain employs TRBV6-4 and TRBJ2-1; D is possibly TRBD2 (6 bases). Trimming shortened V by 4 bases and J by 8 bases, and 18 bases separated the two germline ends. Germline V gives CDR1 MRHNA, CDR2 SNTAGT. This CDR3 contains 15 residues. CDR3 coding DNA: TGTGCCAGCAGTGCATCCTCCGGGACTCCATATGAGCAGTTCTTC. Encoded protein: CASSASSGTPYEQFF.

The chain couples TRBV10-3 to TRBJ2-3, with 7 nucleotides matching TRBD2. The length of the CDR3 is 16 residues. V was clipped by 10 bases and J by 0 bases; unmatched bases: 13. Germline lookup yields CDR1 ENHRY and CDR2 SYGVKD. The CDR3 region is CATSQGLAGSTDTQYF. CDR3 coding DNA: TGTGCCACCTCCCAGGGTTTAGCGGGTAGCACAGATACGCAGTATTTT.

The chain employs TRBV6-5 and TRBJ2-5, with 9 bases matching TRBD2. CDR3 length equals 15 residues. The ends lost 2 bases at V and 5 bases at J; junction bases unmatched: 6. Germline values: CDR1 MNHEY, CDR2 SVGAGI. The CDR3 region is CASSYIAGVRETQYF. The DNA for the CDR3 is TGTGCCAGCAGTTACATAGCGGGAGTACGGGAGACCCAGTACTTC.

This chain links TRBV6-5 with TRBJ2-7; the D is unclear. Germline-derived CDR1 and CDR2 are MNHEY and SVGAGI. The V and J ends lost 0 bases and 1 base respectively, with 7 bases between them. This CDR3 has 14 amino acids. CDR3 sequence reads: CASSYSARSYEQYF. CDR3 DNA sequence: TGTGCCAGCAGTTACTCGGCCAGATCCTACGAGCAGTACTTC.

The V gene is TRBV2, the J gene TRBJ1-5; weak D call: TRBD1 (6 bases). CDR3 length: 14 amino acids. V lost 7 bases and J lost 0, with 10 bases in between. The germline V gene encodes CDR1 SNHLY and CDR2 FYNNEI. CDR3 sequence: CASNSDSSNQPQHF. The CDR3 nucleotides read TGTGCCAGCAATTCGGACAGTAGCAATCAGCCCCAGCATTTT.

The CDR3, as DNA: TGCGCCAGCAGCCAAGAAGGCGGAGGACATGAAAAACTGTTTTTT. This encodes CASSQEGGGHEKLFF. The V gene is TRBV4-1, the J gene TRBJ1-4; no clear D gene. CDR3 length equals 15 residues. Germline CDR1 and CDR2: MGHRA and YSYEKL. V dropped 0 bases and J dropped 6 bases, with 11 bases sitting between them.

The chain recombines TRBV4-1 with TRBJ1-3; no definite D call. Germline V gives CDR1 MGHRA, CDR2 YSYEKL. V was trimmed by 2 bases and J by 0 bases, leaving 14 bases between them. The CDR3 contains 17 residues. The CDR3: CASSQITTAGSGNTIYF. The CDR3 DNA reads as TGCGCCAGCAGCCAAATAACCACAGCCGGCTCTGGAAACACCATATATTTT.